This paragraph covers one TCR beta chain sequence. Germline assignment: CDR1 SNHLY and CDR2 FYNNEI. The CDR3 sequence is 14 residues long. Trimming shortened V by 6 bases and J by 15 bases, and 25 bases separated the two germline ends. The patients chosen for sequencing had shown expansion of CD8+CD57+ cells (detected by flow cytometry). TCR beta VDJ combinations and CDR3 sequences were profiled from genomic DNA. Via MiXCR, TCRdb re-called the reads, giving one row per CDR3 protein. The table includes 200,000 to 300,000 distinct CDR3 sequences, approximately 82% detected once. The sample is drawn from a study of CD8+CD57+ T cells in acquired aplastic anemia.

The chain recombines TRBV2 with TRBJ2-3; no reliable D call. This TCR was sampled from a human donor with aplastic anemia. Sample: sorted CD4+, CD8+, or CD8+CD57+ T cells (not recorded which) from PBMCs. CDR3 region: CASSLADGHTLRYF. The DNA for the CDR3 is TGTGCCAGCAGCCTGGCGGATGGTCACACCTTGCGTTATTTT. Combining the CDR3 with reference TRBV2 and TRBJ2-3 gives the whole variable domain EPEVTQTPSHQVTQMGQEVILRCVPISNHLYFYWYRQILGQKVEFLVSFYNNEISEKSEIFDDQFSVERPDGSNFTLKIRSTKLEDSAMYFCASSLADGHTLRYFGPGTRLTVL.